This T cell receptor beta chain was sequenced during a study of T cell changes during pregnancy in multiple sclerosis. The CDR3 runs to 12 residues. CDR1 and CDR2 (germline): WNHNN, SYGVQD (reference sequence). V shed 5 bases, J shed 7 bases, and the junction held 3 bases outside the gene matches. The protocol was immunoSEQ multiplex PCR, while the TCRdb copy is restricted to in-frame clones and leaves out a portion. The data contain some 40,000 clones, roughly nine tenths of them singletons. This receptor was obtained from a female donor in good health, enrolled as a control in a pregnancy study. The chain recombines TRBV10-1 with TRBJ1-1; 8 bases align to TRBD1. The material was peripheral blood, obtained in the second trimester of pregnancy. The CDR3 spells CASSPGGNEAFF. CDR3 sequence (DNA): TGCGCCAGCAGTCCAGGGGGCAATGAAGCTTTCTTT.